The text below deals with one T cell receptor beta chain. Its target is not known. The second PCR ran roughly 7 to 12 cycles with a sample-barcoded 5' primer and J-beta primers. The authors tagged each cDNA molecule using a template-switch adaptor with 12 random nucleotides. TCRdb reprocessed the 5' RACE reads with MiXCR, giving one entry per CDR3 protein. The table lists 600,000 to 800,000 distinct CDR3 sequences, more than 45% of them singletons. No fewer than 7 million PBMCs went into each sample. The ends were cut back, 4 bases at V and 3 bases at J, with 13 bases in the middle. The CDR3 is 14 residues long. Germline V gene data show CDR1 as SGHRS and CDR2 as YFSETQ. This entry is derived from a study of blood T cells in healthy people across ages. Study findings and constraints: Estimates of diversity drawn from one million T cells were considered underestimates.

The V call is TRBV5-1, the J call TRBJ2-5, with unresolved D. The source of this sequence is a woman older than 75 in good health. Sample: blood. CDR3 sequence: CASSNNYEKETQYF. The CDR3 DNA follows: TGCGCCAGCAGCAACAACTACGAGAAAGAGACCCAGTACTTC.